This T cell receptor beta chain is drawn from a study of T cell changes during pregnancy in multiple sclerosis. Trimming cost V 5 bases and J 3 bases; bases outside gene matches: 4. CDR1 and CDR2 (germline): MNHNY, SVGAGI (reference sequence). The CDR3 covers 14 residues. Some clones are missing from TCRdb's copy, which holds only in-frame ones; the method was immunoSEQ multiplex PCR. Here the sample spans about 100,000 clones, approximately 94% being singletons. Here the sequenced sample was peripheral blood, taken in the second trimester of pregnancy. The chain links TRBV6-6 to TRBJ2-1, with 7 bases aligning to TRBD2. The sequence derives from a female donor with multiple sclerosis, enrolled in a pregnancy study. CDR3 amino acids: CASSRGTNYNEQFF. DNA of the CDR3: TGTGCCAGCAGTCGCGGGACTAACTACAATGAGCAGTTCTTC.